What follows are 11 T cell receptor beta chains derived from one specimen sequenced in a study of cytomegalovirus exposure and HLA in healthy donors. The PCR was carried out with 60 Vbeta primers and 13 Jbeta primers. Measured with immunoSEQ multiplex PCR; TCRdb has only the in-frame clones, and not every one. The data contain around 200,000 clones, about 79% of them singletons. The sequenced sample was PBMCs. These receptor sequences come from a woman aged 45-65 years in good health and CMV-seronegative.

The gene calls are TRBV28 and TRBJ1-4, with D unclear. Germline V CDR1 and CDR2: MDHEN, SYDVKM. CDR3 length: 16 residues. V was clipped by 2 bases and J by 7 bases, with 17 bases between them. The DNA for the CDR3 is TGTGCCAGCAGTTTACTCCAATCGGGTTTGGGTGAAAAACTGTTTTTT. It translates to CASSLLQSGLGEKLFF.

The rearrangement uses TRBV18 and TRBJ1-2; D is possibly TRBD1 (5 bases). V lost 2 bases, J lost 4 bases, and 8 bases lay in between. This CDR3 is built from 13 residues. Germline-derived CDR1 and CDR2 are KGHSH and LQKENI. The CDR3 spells CASSPGAGYGYTF. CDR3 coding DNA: TGTGCCAGCTCACCAGGGGCTGGCTATGGCTACACCTTC.

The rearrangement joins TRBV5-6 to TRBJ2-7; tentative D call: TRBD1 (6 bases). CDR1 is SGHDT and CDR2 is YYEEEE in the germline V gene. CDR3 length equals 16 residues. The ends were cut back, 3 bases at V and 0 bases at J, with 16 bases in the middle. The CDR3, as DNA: TGTGCCAGCAGCTATACCACGACAGGCAGCTCCTACGAGCAGTACTTC. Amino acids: CASSYTTTGSSYEQYF.

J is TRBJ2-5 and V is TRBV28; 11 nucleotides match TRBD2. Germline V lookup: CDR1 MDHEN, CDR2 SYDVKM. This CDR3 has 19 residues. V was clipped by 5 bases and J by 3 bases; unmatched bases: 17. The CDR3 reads CASSEPGLAGGRGEETQYF. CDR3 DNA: TGTGCCAGCAGTGAGCCGGGGCTAGCGGGAGGCCGGGGGGAAGAGACCCAGTACTTC.

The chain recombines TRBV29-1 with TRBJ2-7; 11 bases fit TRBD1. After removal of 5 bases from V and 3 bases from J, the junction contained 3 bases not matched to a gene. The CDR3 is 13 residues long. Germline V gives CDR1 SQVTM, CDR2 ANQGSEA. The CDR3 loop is CSVSGTGGYEQYF. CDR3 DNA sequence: TGCAGCGTTTCCGGGACAGGGGGCTACGAGCAGTACTTC.

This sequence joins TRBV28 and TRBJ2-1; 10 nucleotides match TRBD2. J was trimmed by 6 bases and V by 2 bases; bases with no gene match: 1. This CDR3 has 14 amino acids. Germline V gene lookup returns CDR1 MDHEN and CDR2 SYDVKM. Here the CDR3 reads CASSLSGGGNEQFF. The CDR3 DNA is TGTGCCAGCAGTTTAAGCGGGGGGGGCAATGAGCAGTTCTTC.

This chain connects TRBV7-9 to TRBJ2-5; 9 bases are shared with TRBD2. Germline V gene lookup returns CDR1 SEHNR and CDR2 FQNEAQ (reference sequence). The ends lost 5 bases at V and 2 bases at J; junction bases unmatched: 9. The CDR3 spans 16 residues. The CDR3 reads CASSPLSGGRQETQYF. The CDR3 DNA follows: TGTGCCAGCAGCCCTCTTAGCGGGGGTCGGCAAGAGACCCAGTACTTC.

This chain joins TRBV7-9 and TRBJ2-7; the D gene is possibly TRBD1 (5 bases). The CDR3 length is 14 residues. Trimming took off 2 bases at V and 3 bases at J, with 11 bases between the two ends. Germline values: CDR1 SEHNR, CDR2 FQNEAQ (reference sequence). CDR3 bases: TGTGCCAGCAGCTTAATGGCAGGGAACTACGAGCAGTACTTC. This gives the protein CASSLMAGNYEQYF.

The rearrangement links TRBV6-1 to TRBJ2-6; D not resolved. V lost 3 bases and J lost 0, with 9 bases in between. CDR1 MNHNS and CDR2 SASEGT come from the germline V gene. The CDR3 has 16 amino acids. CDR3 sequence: CASSDGRLSGANVLTF. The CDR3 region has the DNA TGTGCCAGCAGTGATGGCCGACTCTCTGGGGCCAACGTCCTGACTTTC.

CDR3 sequence reads: CASKDRDKFYEQYF. CDR3 nucleotides: TGTGCCAGCAAAGACCGGGACAAGTTCTACGAGCAGTACTTC. The chain has TRBV28 and TRBJ2-5; possibly TRBD1 for D (6 bases). The DNA end lines up better with TRBJ2-7; the J call may be wrong. Germline V lookup: CDR1 MDHEN, CDR2 SYDVKM. There are 14 residues in the CDR3.

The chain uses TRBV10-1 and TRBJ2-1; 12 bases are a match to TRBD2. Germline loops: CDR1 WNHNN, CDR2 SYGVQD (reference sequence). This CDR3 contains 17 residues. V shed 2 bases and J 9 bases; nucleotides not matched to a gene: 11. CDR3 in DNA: TGCGCCAGCAGTGAGCCTAGCGGGAGGGTAGTCGCAGGTGAGCAGTTCTTC. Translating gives CASSEPSGRVVAGEQFF.